The clone carrying this T cell receptor beta chain has more than one count but fewer than ten. Antigen: not known. The sample is drawn from a study of identical twins. Unique molecular identifiers were present on the cDNA, which also gained a universal primer site by template switching. TCRdb fed the 5' RACE reads into MiXCR, producing one record per CDR3 protein. The sample lists under 1 million distinct CDR3 sequences, 9% to 15% occurring once. Study conclusions and caveats: Fewer insertions were carried by abundant cord blood beta clonotypes, but none was seen in memory repertoires. Analyses of zero insertions could, in part, be confounded by invariant MAIT and iNKT cells. The degree of excess twin sharing was weaker in beta out-of-frame sequences.

The germline gives CDR1 SEHNR, CDR2 FQNEAQ (reference sequence). The length of the CDR3 is 17 residues. With V trimmed by 0 bases and J by 0 bases, 6 bases remained unmatched. These same records also appear under a second study, on yellow fever vaccine responses in identical twins.

The specimen sequenced was PBMCs. The sequence was obtained from a woman aged 18-29 years in good health. The gene calls are TRBV7-9 and TRBJ2-7, with TRBD2 matching over 9 bases. The CDR3 sequence is CASSLALQLAGSYEQYF. The CDR3 nucleotides read TGTGCCAGCAGCTTAGCGCTGCAACTAGCGGGCTCCTACGAGCAGTACTTC.